This is a list of T cell receptor beta chains from one sample in a study of T cell responses to AZD1222 COVID-19 vaccine. Using immunoSEQ multiplex PCR, the repertoire was profiled, and TCRdb retains in-frame clones only, with some absent. The sample comprises 150,000 to 180,000 clones, 90% to 95% of which are singletons, and approximately 1.5% rests with the top ten. Sequences were derived from peripheral blood, sampled 28 days after the second AZD1222 dose. These receptors were obtained from an adult who received the AZD1222 COVID-19 vaccine. Both conserved end residues are part of each CDR3.

>TRBV18
CASSPIRTSGLQETQYF
>TRBV12-5
CASGGAGYYNEQFF
>TRBV5-1
CASRLEVGAEAFF
>TRBV7-9
CASSISGQGLESYEQYF
>TRBV15
CATSTGGTMNTEAFF
>TRBV5-1
CASSAEGYSNQPQHF
>TRBV5-1
CASSPRGPASGINNEQFF
>TRBV4-1
CASSLKQPGSSYNEQFF
>TRBV18
CASSPNTGREQYF
>TRBV30
CAWRRLAGVKDEQYF
>TRBV6-4
CASSELAGETYEQYF